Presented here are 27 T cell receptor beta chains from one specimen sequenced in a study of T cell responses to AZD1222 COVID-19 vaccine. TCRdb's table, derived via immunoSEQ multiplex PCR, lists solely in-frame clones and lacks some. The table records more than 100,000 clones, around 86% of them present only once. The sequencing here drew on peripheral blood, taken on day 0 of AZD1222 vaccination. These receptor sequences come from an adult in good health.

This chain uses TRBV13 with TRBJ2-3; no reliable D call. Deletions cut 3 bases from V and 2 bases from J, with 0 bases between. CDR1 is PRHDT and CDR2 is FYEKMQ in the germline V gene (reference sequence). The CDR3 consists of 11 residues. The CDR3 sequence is CASSFTDTQYF. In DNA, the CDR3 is TGTGCCAGCAGCTTCACAGATACGCAGTATTTT.

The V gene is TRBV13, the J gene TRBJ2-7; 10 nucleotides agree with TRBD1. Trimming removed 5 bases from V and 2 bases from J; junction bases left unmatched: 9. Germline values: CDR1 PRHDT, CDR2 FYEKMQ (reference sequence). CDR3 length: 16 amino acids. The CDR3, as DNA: TGTGCCAGCAGCGGCCTGAGGGACAGGGGTACCTACGAGCAGTACTTC. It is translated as CASSGLRDRGTYEQYF.

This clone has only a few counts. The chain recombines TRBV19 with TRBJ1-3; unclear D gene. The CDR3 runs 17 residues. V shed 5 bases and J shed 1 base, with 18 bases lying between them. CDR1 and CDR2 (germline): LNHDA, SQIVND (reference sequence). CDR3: CASSPSGQAGSGNTIYF. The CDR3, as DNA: TGTGCCAGTAGTCCCTCCGGGCAGGCAGGATCTGGAAACACCATATATTTT.

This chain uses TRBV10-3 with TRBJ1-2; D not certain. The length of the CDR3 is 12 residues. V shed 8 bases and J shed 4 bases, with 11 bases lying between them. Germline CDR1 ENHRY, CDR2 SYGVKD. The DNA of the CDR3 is TGTGCCATCTCCCCCACTATCTATGGCTACACCTTC. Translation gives CAISPTIYGYTF.

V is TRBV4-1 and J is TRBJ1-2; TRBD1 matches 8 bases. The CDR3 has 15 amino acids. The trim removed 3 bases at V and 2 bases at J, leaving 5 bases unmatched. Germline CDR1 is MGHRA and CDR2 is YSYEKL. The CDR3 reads CASSQDRALNYGYTF. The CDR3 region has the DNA TGCGCCAGCAGCCAGGACAGGGCCCTGAACTATGGCTACACCTTC.

The CDR3 nucleotides read TGTGCCAGCAGTACAGTAAGCGGGGGCATCAATGAGCAGTTCTTC. It yields the protein CASSTVSGGINEQFF. V and J are TRBV6-2 or TRBV6-3 and TRBJ2-1, with 8 bases that match TRBD2. The germline V gene encodes CDR1 MNHEY and CDR2 SVGEGT. The ends lost 5 bases at V and 6 bases at J; junction bases unmatched: 9. This CDR3 contains 15 residues.

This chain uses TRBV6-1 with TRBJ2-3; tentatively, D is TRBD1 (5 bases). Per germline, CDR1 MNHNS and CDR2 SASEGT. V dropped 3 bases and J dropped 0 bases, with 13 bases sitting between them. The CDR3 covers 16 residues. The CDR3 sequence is CASSERSPGSTDTQYF. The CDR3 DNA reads TGTGCCAGCAGTGAGAGATCACCAGGGAGCACAGATACGCAGTATTTT.

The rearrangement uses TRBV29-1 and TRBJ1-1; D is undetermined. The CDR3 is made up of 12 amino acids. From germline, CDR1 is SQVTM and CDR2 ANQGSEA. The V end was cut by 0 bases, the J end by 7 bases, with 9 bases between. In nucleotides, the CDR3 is TGCAGCGTTGAAGAACGGAGAGTTGAAGCTTTCTTT. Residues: CSVEERRVEAFF.

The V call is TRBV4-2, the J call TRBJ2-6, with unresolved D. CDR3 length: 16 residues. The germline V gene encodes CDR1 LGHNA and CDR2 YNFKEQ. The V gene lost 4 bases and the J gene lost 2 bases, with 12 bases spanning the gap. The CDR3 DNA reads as TGTGCCAGCAGCCCTCTCACCGCCCCTGGGGCCAACGTCCTGACTTTC. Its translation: CASSPLTAPGANVLTF.

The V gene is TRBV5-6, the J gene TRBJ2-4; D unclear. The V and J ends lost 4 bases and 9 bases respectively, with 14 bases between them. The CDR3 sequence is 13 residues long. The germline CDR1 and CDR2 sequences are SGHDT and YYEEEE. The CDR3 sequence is CASSPGRFGIQYF. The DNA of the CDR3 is TGTGCCAGCAGCCCCGGACGCTTCGGCATTCAGTACTTC.

CDR3 sequence: CASSLGTTGELFF. Written as DNA, the CDR3 is TGTGCCAGCAGCCTAGGTACCACCGGGGAGCTGTTTTTT. The genes are TRBV3-1 (or the pseudogene TRBV3-2) and TRBJ2-2; D not certain. Germline CDR1 and CDR2: LGHDT and YNNKEL (reference sequence). The germline V and J ends were trimmed by 4 bases and 4 bases, with 7 bases remaining between them. CDR3 length: 13 amino acids.

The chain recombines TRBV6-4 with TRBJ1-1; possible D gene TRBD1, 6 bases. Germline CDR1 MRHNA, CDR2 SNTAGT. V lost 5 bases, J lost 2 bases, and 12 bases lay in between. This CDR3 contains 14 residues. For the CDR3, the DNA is TGTGCCAGCAGTCAGGACAGTCTTAACACTGAAGCTTTCTTT. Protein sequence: CASSQDSLNTEAFF.

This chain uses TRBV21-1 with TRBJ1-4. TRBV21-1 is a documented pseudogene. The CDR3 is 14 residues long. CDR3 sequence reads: CASRRGGELKKLFF. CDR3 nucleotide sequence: TGTGCCAGCAGACGCGGAGGGGAGTTGAAAAAACTGTTTTTT.

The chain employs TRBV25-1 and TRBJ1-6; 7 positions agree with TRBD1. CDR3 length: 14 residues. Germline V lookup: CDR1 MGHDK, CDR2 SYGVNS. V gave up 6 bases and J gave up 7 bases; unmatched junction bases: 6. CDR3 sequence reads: CASRTGTENSPLHF. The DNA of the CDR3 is TGTGCCAGCAGGACCGGGACAGAGAATTCACCCCTCCACTTT. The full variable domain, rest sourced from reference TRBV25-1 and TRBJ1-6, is EADIYQTPRYLVIGTGKKITLECSQTMGHDKMYWYQQDPGMELHLIHYSYGVNSTEKGDLSSESTVSRIRTEHFPLTLESARPSHTSQYLCASRTGTENSPLHFGNGTRLTVT.

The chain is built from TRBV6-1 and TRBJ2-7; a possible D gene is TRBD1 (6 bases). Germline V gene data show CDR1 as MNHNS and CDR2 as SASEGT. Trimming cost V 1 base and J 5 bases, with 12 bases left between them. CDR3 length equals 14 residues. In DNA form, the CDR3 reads TGTGCCAGCAGTGAAGTACAGGGTTCCCACGAGCAGTACTTC. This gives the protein CASSEVQGSHEQYF.

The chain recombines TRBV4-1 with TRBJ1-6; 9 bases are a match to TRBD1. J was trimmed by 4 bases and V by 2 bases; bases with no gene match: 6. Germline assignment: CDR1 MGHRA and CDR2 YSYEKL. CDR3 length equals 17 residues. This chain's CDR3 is CASSQFLGQGYNSPLHF. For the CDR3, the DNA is TGCGCCAGCAGCCAATTCCTAGGACAGGGGTATAATTCACCCCTCCACTTT.

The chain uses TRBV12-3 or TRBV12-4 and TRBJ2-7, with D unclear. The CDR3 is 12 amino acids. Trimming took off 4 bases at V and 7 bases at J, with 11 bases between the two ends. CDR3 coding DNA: TGTGCCAGCAGTTACACTTTCTTTGAGCAGTACTTC. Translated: CASSYTFFEQYF.

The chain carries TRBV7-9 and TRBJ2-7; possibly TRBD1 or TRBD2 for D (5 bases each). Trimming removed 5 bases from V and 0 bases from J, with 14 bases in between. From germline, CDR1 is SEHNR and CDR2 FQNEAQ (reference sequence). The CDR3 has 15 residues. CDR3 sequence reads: CASSQRDVSSYEQYF. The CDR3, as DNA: TGTGCCAGCAGCCAAAGGGACGTGAGCTCCTACGAGCAGTACTTC.

In DNA, the CDR3 is TGCAGTGCTAGTACCATAAGCCCGGCCTATGGCTACACCTTC. Its protein is CSASTISPAYGYTF. This chain connects TRBV20-1 to TRBJ1-2; D is uncertain. Trimming removed 3 bases at V and 4 bases at J, with 15 bases between. The length of the CDR3 is 14 residues. Per germline, CDR1 DFQATT and CDR2 SNEGSKA (reference sequence).

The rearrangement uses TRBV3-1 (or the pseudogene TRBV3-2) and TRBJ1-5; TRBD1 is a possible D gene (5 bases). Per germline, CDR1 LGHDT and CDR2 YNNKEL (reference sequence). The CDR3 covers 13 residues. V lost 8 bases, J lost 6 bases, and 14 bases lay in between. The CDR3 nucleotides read TGTGCCAGCTCCCCGGGGCTCGGTCAGCCCCAGCATTTT. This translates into CASSPGLGQPQHF.

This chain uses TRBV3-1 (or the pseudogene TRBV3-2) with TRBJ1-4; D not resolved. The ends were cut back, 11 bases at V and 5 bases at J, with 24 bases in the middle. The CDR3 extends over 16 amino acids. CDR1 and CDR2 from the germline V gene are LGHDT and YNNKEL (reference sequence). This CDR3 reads CASGPLYAARNEKLFF. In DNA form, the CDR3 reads TGTGCCTCCGGCCCCCTGTATGCCGCCCGAAATGAAAAACTGTTTTTT.

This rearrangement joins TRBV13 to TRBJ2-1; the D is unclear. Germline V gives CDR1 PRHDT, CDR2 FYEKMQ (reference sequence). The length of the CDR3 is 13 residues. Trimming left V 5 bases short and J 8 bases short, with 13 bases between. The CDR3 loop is CASSPSLIHEQFF. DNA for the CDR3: TGTGCCAGCAGCCCCAGCCTTATACATGAGCAGTTCTTC.

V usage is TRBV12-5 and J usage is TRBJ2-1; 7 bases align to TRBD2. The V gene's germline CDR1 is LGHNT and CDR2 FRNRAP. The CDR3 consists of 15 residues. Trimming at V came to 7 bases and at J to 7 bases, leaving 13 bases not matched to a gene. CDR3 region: CASVDGGGAGNEQFF. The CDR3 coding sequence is TGTGCTAGTGTCGATGGCGGGGGAGCGGGGAATGAGCAGTTCTTC.

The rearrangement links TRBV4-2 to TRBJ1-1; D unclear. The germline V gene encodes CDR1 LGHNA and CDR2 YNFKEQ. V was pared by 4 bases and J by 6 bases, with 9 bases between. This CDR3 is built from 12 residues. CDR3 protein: CASSRVGSEAFF. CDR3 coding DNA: TGTGCCAGCAGCCGGGTGGGATCTGAAGCTTTCTTT.

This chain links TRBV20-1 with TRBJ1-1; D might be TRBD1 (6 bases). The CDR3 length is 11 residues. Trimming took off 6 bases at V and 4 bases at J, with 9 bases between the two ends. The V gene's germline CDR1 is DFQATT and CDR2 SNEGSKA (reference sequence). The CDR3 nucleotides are TGCAGTGCGTCAGGGGTCACTGAAGCTTTCTTT. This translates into CSASGVTEAFF.

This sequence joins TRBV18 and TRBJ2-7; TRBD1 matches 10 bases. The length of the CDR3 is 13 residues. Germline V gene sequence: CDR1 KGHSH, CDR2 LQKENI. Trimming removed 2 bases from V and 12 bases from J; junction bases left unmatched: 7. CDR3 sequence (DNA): TGTGCCAGCTCACCAAGCCCGGGACAGGGGCTGTACTTC. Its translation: CASSPSPGQGLYF.

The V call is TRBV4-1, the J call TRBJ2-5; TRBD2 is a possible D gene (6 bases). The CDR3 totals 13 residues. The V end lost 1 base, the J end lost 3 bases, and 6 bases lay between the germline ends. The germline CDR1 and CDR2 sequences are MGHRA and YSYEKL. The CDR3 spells CASSQGGEETQYF. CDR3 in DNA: TGCGCCAGCAGCCAAGGGGGGGAAGAGACCCAGTACTTC.